One sample yielded the 9 T cell receptor beta chains listed below, sequenced in a study of OX40 agonist ivuxolimab in advanced cancers. The assay was immunoSEQ multiplex PCR, and TCRdb's table has in-frame clones only and misses some. The data hold tens of thousands of clones, with roughly 87% observed a single time. The starting material was CD4+ or CD8+ T cells sorted from blood, obtained in a trial of the OX40 agonist ivuxolimab. All receptors derive from an adult with an advanced solid tumor such as melanoma, head and neck, liver or kidney cancer.

The chain carries TRBV5-1 and TRBJ2-1; 13 nucleotides align to TRBD2. This CDR3 is built from 16 residues. Germline trimming cut 5 bases from V and 4 bases from J; bases unmatched to any gene: 6. Per the germline V gene, CDR1 is SGHRS and CDR2 is YFSETQ. DNA of the CDR3: TGCGCCAGCAGAAGAGGGACTAGCGGGGAGTACAATGAGCAGTTCTTC. Translation gives CASRRGTSGEYNEQFF. The full variable domain, its missing parts supplied by reference TRBV5-1 and TRBJ2-1, is KAGVTQTPRYLIKTRGQQVTLSCSPISGHRSVSWYQQTPGQGLQFLFEYFSETQRNKGNFPGRFSGRQFSNSRSEMNVSTLELGDSALYLCASRRGTSGEYNEQFFGPGTRLTVL.

This sequence joins TRBV7-9 and TRBJ1-5; perhaps TRBD1 as D (6 bases). The CDR3 is made up of 14 amino acids. Per the germline V gene, CDR1 is SEHNR and CDR2 is FQNEAQ (reference sequence). The V end lost 1 base, the J end lost 5 bases, and 9 bases lay between the germline ends. Written as DNA, the CDR3 is TGTGCCAGCAGCTTAGAAGGGGGAGATCAGCCCCAGCATTTT. It is translated as CASSLEGGDQPQHF.

The gene calls are TRBV28 and TRBJ1-1; D call uncertain. The V gene lost 6 bases and the J gene lost 8 bases, with 19 bases spanning the gap. Germline V CDR1 and CDR2: MDHEN, SYDVKM. The CDR3 is 14 amino acids. CDR3 loop: CASSPPGPWEEAFF. The CDR3 DNA reads as TGTGCCAGCAGCCCACCTGGGCCCTGGGAGGAAGCTTTCTTT.

The chain couples TRBV5-1 to TRBJ2-7, with D possibly called TRBD1 or TRBD2 (5 bases each). This CDR3 region has 14 residues. Trimming took off 4 bases at V and 6 bases at J, with 17 bases between the two ends. Per the germline V gene, CDR1 is SGHRS and CDR2 is YFSETQ. CDR3 protein: CASSTGTSMGEQYF. The CDR3 region has the DNA TGCGCCAGCAGCACCGGGACCTCGATGGGCGAGCAGTACTTC. Looking up the rest from reference TRBV5-1 and TRBJ2-7 gives the full variable domain: KAGVTQTPRYLIKTRGQQVTLSCSPISGHRSVSWYQQTPGQGLQFLFEYFSETQRNKGNFPGRFSGRQFSNSRSEMNVSTLELGDSALYLCASSTGTSMGEQYFGPGTRLTVT.

The J gene is TRBJ1-1, the V gene TRBV28, with D unclear. From germline, CDR1 is MDHEN and CDR2 SYDVKM. V lost 7 bases to trimming and J lost 1 base, with 4 bases between them. The CDR3 is 11 amino acids. CDR3 DNA: TGTGCCAGCATTGGGAACACTGAAGCTTTCTTT. Translating it yields CASIGNTEAFF. Filled out from reference TRBV28 and TRBJ1-1, the complete variable domain reads DVKVTQSSRYLVKRTGEKVFLECVQDMDHENMFWYRQDPGLGLRLIYFSYDVKMKEKGDIPEGYSVSREKKERFSLILESASTNQTSMYLCASIGNTEAFFGQGTRLTVV.

This clone turned up a few times. The chain carries TRBV4-1 and TRBJ1-5; D uncertain. There are 15 residues in the CDR3. Trimming removed 0 bases from V and 5 bases from J, with 11 bases in between. Germline V gives CDR1 MGHRA, CDR2 YSYEKL. The DNA of the CDR3 is TGCGCCAGCAGCCAAGAGATCGGACCCCATCAGCCCCAGCATTTT. This sequence encodes CASSQEIGPHQPQHF.

The chain uses TRBV7-2 and TRBJ2-5; D not certain. This CDR3 contains 14 residues. CDR1 and CDR2 (germline): SGHTA, FQGNSA. The V end lost 8 bases, the J end lost 2 bases, and 15 bases lay between the germline ends. The CDR3, as DNA: TGTGCCAGCGGGCAGATGGGCGGTCAAGAGACCCAGTACTTC. It specifies CASGQMGGQETQYF. The full variable domain, in which reference TRBV7-2 and TRBJ2-5 provide the parts outside the CDR3, is GAGVSQSPSNKVTEKGKDVELRCDPISGHTALYWYRQSLGQGLEFLIYFQGNSAPDKSGLPSDRFSAERTGGSVSTLTIQRTQQEDSAVYLCASGQMGGQETQYFGPGTRLLVL.

The gene calls are TRBV6-6 and TRBJ1-3, with no clear D. Per the germline V gene, CDR1 is MNHNY and CDR2 is SVGAGI (reference sequence). This CDR3 spans 13 amino acids. The ends were cut back, 11 bases at V and 0 bases at J, with 11 bases in the middle. CDR3: CAVHGSSGNTIYF. The DNA of the CDR3 is TGTGCCGTTCACGGAAGCTCTGGAAACACCATATATTTT.

The chain carries TRBV28 and TRBJ2-7; D is possibly TRBD1 (5 bases). The DNA end is a closer match to TRBJ2-1, so the J assignment may be wrong. This CDR3 has 11 amino acids. Germline V gene data show CDR1 as MDHEN and CDR2 as SYDVKM. The CDR3 nucleotides read TGTGCCAGCAGTTTGGGGCGGGAGCAGTTCTTC. Protein product: CASSLGREQFF.